Listed below are T cell receptor beta chains from one sample, sequenced in a study of blood T cell repertoires in COVID-19. The assay was immunoSEQ multiplex PCR, and TCRdb's table has in-frame clones only and misses some. The table shows 70,000 to 100,000 clones, with approximately 70% occurring only once. The sequenced sample consisted of peripheral blood. The receptors were gathered from a woman aged 55-69 years in a cohort sampled during active or convalescent COVID-19. Each CDR3 is given with its conserved first and last residue.

J gene	V gene	CDR3 protein
TRBJ1-5	TRBV12-5	CASGTSLGLGSQPQHF
TRBJ1-2	TRBV7-9	CASSSTRDSNYGYTF
TRBJ2-2	TRBV9	CASSVDRGLTGELFF
TRBJ1-5	TRBV5-1	CASSLDPDQPQHF
TRBJ2-7	TRBV4-3	CASSQLAISGGTAYEQYF
TRBJ2-1	TRBV10-1	CASSDGGAYNEQFF
TRBJ2-1	TRBV10-3	CATLSGSKYNEQFF
TRBJ2-1	TRBV7-6	CASSLIDNEQFF
TRBJ2-7	TRBV19	CASMSQGGEQYF
TRBJ1-2	TRBV2	CASKREGGYGYTF
TRBJ1-5	TRBV9	CASSVGPGDQPQHF
TRBJ2-3	TRBV10-3	CAIRSGLAGSTDTQYF
TRBJ2-5	TRBV20-1	CSATGLGTQYF
TRBJ2-7	TRBV9	CASSPTGQGTAGGEQYF
TRBJ2-7	TRBV7-9	CASSLQGYEQYF
TRBJ2-1	TRBV28	CASTPGNALGEQFF
TRBJ1-5	TRBV19	CASSIPGQGSNQPQHF
TRBJ2-7	TRBV7-2	CASSLAGLAGPRVQYF
TRBJ1-1	TRBV6-6	CASSARTRLNTEAFF
TRBJ2-7	TRBV6-6	CASSWDRGREQYF
TRBJ1-4	TRBV19	CASSIGTATNEKLFF
TRBJ1-1	TRBV29-1	CSVHGLANTEAFF
TRBJ2-5	TRBV19	CASSKKGQLETQYF
TRBJ2-3	TRBV30	CAWSELAGESRYF
TRBJ1-5	TRBV5-1	CASSSSGGPNQPQHF
TRBJ2-2	TRBV27	CASSSGLAGGNTGELFF
TRBJ2-7	TRBV5-1	CASSFTWNTGEGSSYEQYF